This T cell receptor beta chain emerged from a study of graft-versus-host responses after intestinal transplantation. In the study overall: Transplant recipients had multivisceral, liver-intestinal, or isolated intestinal grafts. Every recipient underwent anti-thymocyte globulin induction, then tacrolimus and steroids for approximately 3 years. Whole-study findings and limits: High graft-versus-host to host-versus-graft T cell clonal ratios marked allografts of patients with graft-donor macrochimerism. Recipient marrow harbored GvH clones, some of which surfaced first in ileum or blood.

TCRdb's table, derived via immunoSEQ multiplex PCR, lists solely in-frame clones and lacks some. Of 100,000 or so clones listed, around 90% were seen once; the top ten hold around 0.17%. About this clone: Its target is unknown.

V gave up 2 bases and J gave up 7 bases; unmatched junction bases: 5. This CDR3 comprises 15 residues. The V gene's germline CDR1 is SGHVS and CDR2 FQNEAQ. The receptor comes from a human donor who received an intestinal transplant. The gene calls are TRBV7-8 and TRBJ1-4; 9 nucleotides align to TRBD1. The source was unstimulated CD4+ T cells sorted from spleen or lymph node cells, collected before intestinal transplant. CDR3 nucleotides: TGTGCCAGCAGCTTAAAGGGGACAGGGATTGAAAAACTGTTTTTT. Translating gives CASSLKGTGIEKLFF. The full variable domain, in which reference TRBV7-8 and TRBJ1-4 provide the parts outside the CDR3, is GAGVSQSPRYKVAKRGQDVALRCDPISGHVSLFWYQQALGQGPEFLTYFQNEAQLDKSGLPSDRFFAERPEGSVSTLKIQRTQQEDSAVYLCASSLKGTGIEKLFFGSGTQLSVL.